This T cell receptor (beta chain) originates from a study of PD-1 blockade in classical Hodgkin lymphoma. Study results and limitations: Compared with baseline, CD4+ but not CD8+ TCR diversity had risen significantly by C4D1. The diversity seen at baseline in complete responders resembled that of newly diagnosed patients.

For this clone: Its antigen is not known.

This CDR3 has 16 amino acids. CDR1 and CDR2 from the germline V gene are SEHNR and FQNEAQ (reference sequence). Trimming took 5 bases from V and 4 from J; bases not matched to a gene: 8. Assay: immunoSEQ multiplex PCR; the TCRdb copy retains only in-frame clones and omits some. The table has 30,000 to 50,000 clones, around 80% seen once. Time point noted: cycle 4 day 1 (C4D1), after less than 7 weeks of nivolumab. Every patient was affected by relapse after autologous stem cell transplantation, while exposure to brentuximab vedotin was not uniform. The sequences come from peripheral blood mononuclear cells (PBMCs), collected before the fourth cycle of nivolumab. The chain links TRBV7-9 to TRBJ1-3; 10 bases are a match to TRBD1. This receptor was taken from a human donor with classical Hodgkin lymphoma. The CDR3 spells CASSPTQTGGGNTIYF. CDR3 in DNA: TGTGCCAGCAGCCCCACGCAGACAGGGGGCGGAAACACCATATATTTT.